This is a list of T cell receptor beta chains from one sample in a study of T-cell memory formation after mild COVID-19. Via MiXCR, TCRdb re-called the 5' RACE reads, giving one row per CDR3 protein. The table has fewer than 250,000 distinct CDR3 sequences, approximately 16% seen once. Sequencing was performed on PBMCs or a T cell subset sorted from them (not recorded which). These receptors all stem from an adult woman who had mild COVID-19 (a few samples of this study predate the infection). Cell type and time point are not known. Both conserved end residues are part of each CDR3. A D gene is named only where the DNA matches it firmly. Part of the rows lack a size; the others show once, few, many or a class for expanded clones.

len	v_gene	abundance	d_gene	j_gene	CDR3aa	CDR3nt
15	TRBV11-2	few	-	TRBJ1-1	CASSLDPAPNTEAFF	TGTGCCAGCAGCTTAGACCCGGCACCGAACACTGAAGCTTTCTTT
14	TRBV7-3	many	-	TRBJ2-2	CASSLSLGTGELFF	TGTGCCAGCAGCTTAAGTCTGGGGACCGGGGAGCTGTTTTTT
16	TRBV6-2/TRBV6-3	-	TRBD2	TRBJ2-1	CASKSVGLAGGNEQFF	TGTGCCAGCAAATCCGTCGGACTAGCGGGGGGAAATGAGCAGTTCTTC
15	TRBV5-1	-	-	TRBJ1-2	CASSLGQGRNYGYTF	TGCGCCAGCAGCTTGGGCCAGGGACGTAACTATGGCTACACCTTC
16	TRBV7-7	few	TRBD2	TRBJ2-3	CASSPYLAGGTDTQYF	TGTGCTAGCAGCCCCTATCTAGCGGGAGGCACAGATACGCAGTATTTT
14	TRBV20-1	few	TRBD1	TRBJ1-6	CSVQSGQVSEPLHF	TGCAGTGTCCAGTCGGGACAGGTTTCAGAACCCCTCCACTTT
16	TRBV11-2	-	-	TRBJ1-1	CASSSLRERLNTEAFF	TGTGCCAGCAGCTCCCTCCGCGAGAGACTGAACACTGAAGCTTTCTTT
14	TRBV29-1	few	TRBD2	TRBJ2-7	CSVEVAGISYEQYF	TGCAGCGTTGAAGTAGCGGGAATTTCCTACGAGCAGTACTTC
17	TRBV5-1	few	-	TRBJ1-1	CASSLAGGRGFGTEAFF	TGCGCCAGCAGCTTGGCTGGCGGGCGGGGGTTTGGCACTGAAGCTTTCTTT
12	TRBV5-1	-	-	TRBJ2-7	CASSMRGHEQYF	TGCGCCAGCAGCATGAGGGGCCACGAGCAGTACTTC
15	TRBV15	-	-	TRBJ1-3	CATSYDLVSGNTIYF	TGTGCCACCAGCTATGATCTAGTCTCTGGAAACACCATATATTTT
14	TRBV7-2	-	-	TRBJ2-3	CASSFWTSTDTQYF	TGTGCCAGCAGCTTCTGGACTAGCACAGATACGCAGTATTTT
17	TRBV24-1	-	TRBD2	TRBJ2-7	CATSDSPIAGGTYEQYF	TGTGCCACCAGTGATTCCCCGATAGCGGGCGGGACCTACGAGCAGTACTTC
14	TRBV7-6	-	TRBD1	TRBJ2-7	CASSSDRGAYEQYF	TGTGCCAGCAGCTCAGACAGGGGAGCCTACGAGCAGTACTTC
14	TRBV3-1	few	TRBD1	TRBJ1-4	CASTSFGTEGELFF	TGTGCCAGTACGAGTTTCGGGACAGAGGGAGAACTGTTTTTT
15	TRBV7-9	-	-	TRBJ1-1	CASREAGTLNTEAFF	TGTGCCAGCAGAGAGGCCGGGACACTGAACACTGAAGCTTTCTTT
17	TRBV19	few	-	TRBJ1-5	CASTLYSRGLSNQPQHF	TGTGCCAGTACCCTTTATTCTAGGGGCCTGAGCAATCAGCCCCAGCATTTT
15	TRBV4-2	-	TRBD1	TRBJ1-6	CASSQDPQGVSPLHF	TGTGCCAGCAGCCAAGATCCACAGGGGGTTTCACCCCTCCACTTT
13	TRBV15	-	TRBD1	TRBJ1-2	CATRDRVEYGYTF	TGTGCCACCAGAGACAGGGTAGAGTATGGCTACACCTTC
15	TRBV5-1	-	-	TRBJ2-1	CASSSEVASYNEQFF	TGCGCCAGCAGCTCAGAAGTAGCCTCCTACAATGAGCAGTTCTTC
19	TRBV5-1	few	TRBD2	TRBJ2-7	CASSLSRLAGAVSSYEQYF	TGCGCCAGCAGCTTATCACGACTAGCGGGAGCCGTAAGCTCCTACGAGCAGTACTTC
15	TRBV6-5	-	TRBD1	TRBJ2-7	CASSSRRQGFNEQYF	TGTGCCAGCAGTTCACGTAGACAGGGGTTCAACGAGCAGTACTTC
14	TRBV9	many	-	TRBJ1-1	CASSVGGTNTEAFF	TGTGCCAGCAGCGTAGGAGGCACGAACACTGAAGCTTTCTTT
17	TRBV5-1	-	TRBD2	TRBJ2-2	CASSSTYLAGGAGELFF	TGCGCCAGCAGCTCCACGTACCTAGCGGGGGGAGCCGGGGAGCTGTTTTTT
13	TRBV4-1	few	-	TRBJ1-1	CASSKQGGLPGFF	TGCGCCAGCAGCAAACAGGGTGGCCTTCCGGGTTTCTTT
14	TRBV20-1	-	-	TRBJ2-3	CSARSRGYTDTQYF	TGCAGTGCTAGATCTAGGGGATACACAGATACGCAGTATTTT
14	TRBV20-1	-	-	TRBJ2-3	CSARAPFSTDTQYF	TGCAGTGCTAGGGCACCTTTTAGCACAGATACGCAGTATTTT
15	TRBV15	few	TRBD2	TRBJ2-5	CATSRDNSGEETQYF	TGTGCCACCAGCAGAGACAATAGCGGGGAAGAGACCCAGTACTTC
12	TRBV12-3/TRBV12-4	-	TRBD2	TRBJ2-7	CASSGGLAVQYF	TGTGCCAGCAGCGGGGGACTAGCGGTCCAGTACTTC
17	TRBV7-6	-	-	TRBJ2-1	CASSLAYRGRGYNEQFF	TGTGCCAGCAGCTTAGCTTATAGAGGGCGGGGCTACAATGAGCAGTTCTTC
15	TRBV12-3/TRBV12-4	few	-	TRBJ1-6	CASRQGSSYNSPLHF	TGTGCCAGCAGGCAGGGGAGCTCCTATAATTCACCCCTCCACTTT
14	TRBV5-1	-	TRBD1	TRBJ1-2	CASSPATGINGYTF	TGCGCCAGCAGCCCAGCGACAGGGATCAATGGCTACACCTTC
13	TRBV12-3/TRBV12-4	-	-	TRBJ2-7	CASSLELGGFPYF	TGTGCCAGCAGTTTAGAACTCGGGGGTTTCCCGTACTTC
15	TRBV5-5	-	TRBD1	TRBJ1-2	CASSSPDRGIYGYTF	TGTGCCAGCAGCTCCCCGGACAGGGGGATCTATGGCTACACCTTC
13	TRBV20-1	-	-	TRBJ1-6	CSARGSYNSPLHF	TGCAGTGCTAGGGGCAGTTATAATTCACCCCTCCACTTT